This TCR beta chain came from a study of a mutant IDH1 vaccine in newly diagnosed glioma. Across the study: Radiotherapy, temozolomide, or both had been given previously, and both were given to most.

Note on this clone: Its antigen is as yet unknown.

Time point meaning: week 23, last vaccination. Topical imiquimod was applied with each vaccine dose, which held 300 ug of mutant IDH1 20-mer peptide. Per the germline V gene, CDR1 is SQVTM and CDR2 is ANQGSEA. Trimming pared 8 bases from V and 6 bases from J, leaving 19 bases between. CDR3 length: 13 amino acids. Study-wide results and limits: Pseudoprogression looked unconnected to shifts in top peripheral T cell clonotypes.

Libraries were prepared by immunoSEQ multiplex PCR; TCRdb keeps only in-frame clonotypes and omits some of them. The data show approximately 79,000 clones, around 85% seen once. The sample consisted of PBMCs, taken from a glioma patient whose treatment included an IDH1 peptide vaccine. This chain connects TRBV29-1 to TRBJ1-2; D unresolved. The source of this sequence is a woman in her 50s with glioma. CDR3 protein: CSSELGPADGYTF. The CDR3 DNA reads TGCAGCTCAGAACTAGGGCCAGCCGATGGCTACACCTTC.